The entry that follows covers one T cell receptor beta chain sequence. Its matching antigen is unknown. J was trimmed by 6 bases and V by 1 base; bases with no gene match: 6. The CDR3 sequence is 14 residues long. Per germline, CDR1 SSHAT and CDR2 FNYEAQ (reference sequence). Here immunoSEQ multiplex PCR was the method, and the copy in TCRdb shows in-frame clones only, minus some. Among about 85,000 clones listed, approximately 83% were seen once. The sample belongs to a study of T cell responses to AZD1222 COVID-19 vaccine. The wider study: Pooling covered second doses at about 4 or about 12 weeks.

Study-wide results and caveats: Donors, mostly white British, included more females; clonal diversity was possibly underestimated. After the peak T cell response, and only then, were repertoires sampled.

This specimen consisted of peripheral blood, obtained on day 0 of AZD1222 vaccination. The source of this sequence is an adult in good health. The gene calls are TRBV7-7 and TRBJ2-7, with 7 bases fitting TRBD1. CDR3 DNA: TGTGCCAGCAGCTTAGGGGACAGCGCAAGCGAGCAGTACTTC. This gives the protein CASSLGDSASEQYF.